A selection of T cell receptor beta chains follows, all from one sample in a study of T cells in narcolepsy. The method was immunoSEQ multiplex PCR; TCRdb's version includes in-frame clones alone and lacks a portion of them. The table lists over 25,000 clones, about 80% of them singletons. The sequenced sample was CD45RA- memory CD4+ T cells from PBMCs. The receptors originated from a human donor with narcolepsy. CDR3s include the opening cysteine and the closing phenylalanine or tryptophan. The D gene is left open where the match is weak. Clone size is stated in some rows and not others, as once, few, many or a class when expanded.

v_call	d_call	j_call	clone_size	cdr3_nt	cdr3_aa
TRBV9	-	TRBJ2-7	once	TGTGCCAGCAGCCCTCGAGGGGCGGGGCATACCTACGAGCAGTACTTC	CASSPRGAGHTYEQYF
TRBV19	-	TRBJ2-7	few	TGTGCCAGTAAGAGGGACGTAGCCTCAACCTACGAGCAGTACTTC	CASKRDVASTYEQYF
TRBV5-6	-	TRBJ2-7	few	TGTGCCAGCAGCTTTGTCAGGGACGAGCAGTACTTC	CASSFVRDEQYF
TRBV6-5	TRBD1	TRBJ2-7	-	TGTGCCAGCAGTGAAGACAGGGTATACGAGCAGTACTTC	CASSEDRVYEQYF
TRBV11-2	TRBD1	TRBJ1-1	-	TGTGCCAGCGGGACCCGACAGGGAGAAAAAACTGAAGCTTTCTTT	CASGTRQGEKTEAFF
TRBV7-3	TRBD1	TRBJ2-7	-	TGTGCCAGCAGCTTAACGGGACAGGGGTCACCCTACGAGCAGTACTTC	CASSLTGQGSPYEQYF
TRBV19	-	TRBJ1-1	-	TGTGCCAGTAGGAGACGGACGCTCGGAAATATGAACACTGAAGCTTTCTTT	CASRRRTLGNMNTEAFF
TRBV7-8	TRBD1	TRBJ1-1	-	TGTGCCAGCAGCTCCACAGGGGCAGGGACTGAAGCTTTCTTT	CASSSTGAGTEAFF
TRBV9	TRBD2	TRBJ2-3	-	TGTGCCAGCAGCGTCGCGGGGGGTTCAACAGATACGCAGTATTTT	CASSVAGGSTDTQYF
TRBV10-3	-	TRBJ1-1	once	TGTGCCATCAGCCCGGTAAGCACTGAAGCTTTCTTT	CAISPVSTEAFF
TRBV2	-	TRBJ1-3	-	TGTGCCAGCAGTGAAGGTGGACAGCTCTCTGGAAACACCATATATTTT	CASSEGGQLSGNTIYF
TRBV11-2	-	TRBJ1-6	-	TGTGCCAGCAGCTTAGAAGGCGCCAGGCGGAATTCACCCCTCCACTTT	CASSLEGARRNSPLHF
TRBV5-1	-	TRBJ2-1	-	TGCGCCAGCAGCCTGTGGGGGGCCGGTTACAATGAGCAGTTCTTC	CASSLWGAGYNEQFF
TRBV6-1	TRBD2	TRBJ2-5	-	TGTGCCAGCAGTGAGAATGTGGCTAGCGGGGTCGAGACCCAGTACTTC	CASSENVASGVETQYF
TRBV7-2	-	TRBJ1-1	-	TGTGCCAGCAGCTTAGACGTTGGAACTGAAGCTTTCTTT	CASSLDVGTEAFF
TRBV4-1	TRBD2	TRBJ2-7	-	TGCGCCAGCAGCCAAGCTGATAGCGGGGTTAACTACGAGCAGTACTTC	CASSQADSGVNYEQYF
TRBV27	-	TRBJ1-2	once	TGTGCCAGCAGTTTATCTCCAGGGAACCCAACAGGGGGCTACACCTTC	CASSLSPGNPTGGYTF
TRBV5-1	TRBD1	TRBJ1-6	-	TGCGCCAGCAGCGACGACGATGGACAGGGCAATTCACCCCTCCACTTT	CASSDDDGQGNSPLHF
TRBV6-4	-	TRBJ2-7	-	TGTGCCAGCAAGTGGTGCAAAGGGGGCGAGCAGTACTTC	CASKWCKGGEQYF
TRBV2	-	TRBJ1-2	few	TGTGCCAGCAGTGAAGCGCCAGACTATGGCTACACCTTC	CASSEAPDYGYTF
TRBV5-1	TRBD1	TRBJ1-5	-	TGCGCCAGCAGCTTGGAGCGGGACAGGGGGCCGAGTCAGCCCCAGCATTTT	CASSLERDRGPSQPQHF
TRBV5-4	TRBD1	TRBJ1-6	-	TGTGCCAGCAGCTTGGACGGGACAGGGAGGTCACCCCTCCACTTT	CASSLDGTGRSPLHF
TRBV10-1	-	TRBJ2-4	-	TGCGCCAGCAGTGAGACAATAGCCAAAAACATTCAGTACTTC	CASSETIAKNIQYF
TRBV7-7	-	TRBJ2-5	-	TGTGCCAGCAGCCCCCAGGGAACTGCCGAAGAGACCCAGTACTTC	CASSPQGTAEETQYF
TRBV30	TRBD1	TRBJ1-2	-	TGTGCCTGGACCAGGAGCCGGGACAGTCGGAATGGCTACACCTTC	CAWTRSRDSRNGYTF
TRBV10-2	-	TRBJ1-1	-	TGCGCCAGCAATCCGAGGGATTCGACTGAAGCTTTCTTT	CASNPRDSTEAFF
TRBV6-1	-	TRBJ2-7	-	TGTGCCAGCAGTGACTCTCGGCAGGACTCCTACGAGCAGTACTTC	CASSDSRQDSYEQYF
TRBV5-4	TRBD2	TRBJ2-2	-	TGTGCCAGCAGCTCCAGGTTAGGCCTAGCGGCGAACACTGGGGAGCTGTTTTTT	CASSSRLGLAANTGELFF
TRBV6-5	-	TRBJ2-7	-	TGTGCCAGCAGTTACTCACAGAGAAGGAGCTCCTACGAGCAGTACTTC	CASSYSQRRSSYEQYF
TRBV27	TRBD1	TRBJ1-1	-	TGTGCCAGCAGTGAAGGGACAGGGGATAACACTGAAGCTTTCTTT	CASSEGTGDNTEAFF
TRBV10-3	TRBD1	TRBJ1-1	few	TGTGCCATCAGTGACCCCCAGCGGGACAGAAGCACTGAAGCTTTCTTT	CAISDPQRDRSTEAFF
TRBV9	TRBD1	TRBJ1-2	-	TGTGCCAGCAGCGTAGACAGGGGGACCTATGGCTACACCTTC	CASSVDRGTYGYTF
TRBV21-1	-	TRBJ2-7	-	TGTGCCAGCAGCAAAGAACCCGACGGGAGGAACGAGCAGTACTTC	CASSKEPDGRNEQYF
TRBV6-5	-	TRBJ1-2	-	TGTGCCAGCAGTGAGTTCCTGCGCGGGGGCTACACCTTC	CASSEFLRGGYTF
TRBV6-5	-	TRBJ2-7	-	TGTGCCAGCAGTGAAGGGTGGAGGGACTACGAGCAGTACTTC	CASSEGWRDYEQYF
TRBV11-2	TRBD1	TRBJ2-5	-	TGTGCCAGCAGCTCCCACGGACAGGCCCAAGAGACCCAGTACTTC	CASSSHGQAQETQYF
TRBV7-9	-	TRBJ2-1	few	TGTGCCAGCAGCTCCCTAAAACAGGGAACCAATGAGCAGTTCTTC	CASSSLKQGTNEQFF
TRBV18	TRBD2	TRBJ2-2	once	TGTGCCAGCTCACTCGGAGCGGGGCTCTACGGGGAGCTGTTTTTT	CASSLGAGLYGELFF
TRBV11-2	TRBD2	TRBJ2-2	few	TGTGCCAGCAGCTTAGGGGCTAGCGGGTCCGGGGAGCTGTTTTTT	CASSLGASGSGELFF
TRBV15	-	TRBJ1-1	-	TGTGCCACCAGCAGAGATAGGACAGCGGTTGAAGCTTTCTTT	CATSRDRTAVEAFF
TRBV11-2	TRBD1	TRBJ2-3	-	TGTGCCAGCAGCCCCCGGACAGGGCTCACAGATACGCAGTATTTT	CASSPRTGLTDTQYF
TRBV6-6	TRBD2	TRBJ2-5	-	TGTGCCAGCGATCTCGAACTAGCGGGGGGAAAGACCCAGTACTTC	CASDLELAGGKTQYF
TRBV25-1	TRBD2	TRBJ2-3	-	TGTGCCAGCAGTGAATACCCCGGGGGGGGTGGGTCAGATACGCAGTATTTT	CASSEYPGGGGSDTQYF
TRBV29-1	-	TRBJ1-5	-	TGCAGCGTTGGGCCCGGGGAAGGGAGGCCCCAGCATTTT	CSVGPGEGRPQHF
TRBV4-2	TRBD2	TRBJ2-1	once	TGTGCCAGCAGCCAAGACGGGAGGAATGAGCAGTTCTTC	CASSQDGRNEQFF